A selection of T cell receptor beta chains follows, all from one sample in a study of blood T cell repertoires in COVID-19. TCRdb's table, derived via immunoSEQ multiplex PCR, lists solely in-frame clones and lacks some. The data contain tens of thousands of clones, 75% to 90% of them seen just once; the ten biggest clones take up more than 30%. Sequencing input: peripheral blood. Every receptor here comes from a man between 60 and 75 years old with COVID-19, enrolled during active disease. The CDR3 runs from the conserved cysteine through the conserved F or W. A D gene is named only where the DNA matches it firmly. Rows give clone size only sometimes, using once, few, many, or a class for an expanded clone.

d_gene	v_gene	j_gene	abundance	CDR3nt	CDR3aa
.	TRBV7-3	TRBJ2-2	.	TGTGCCAGCAGCCTTTTAGCGCCCGGGGAGCTGTTTTTT	CASSLLAPGELFF
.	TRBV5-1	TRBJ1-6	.	TGCGCCAGCAGCATCACCGGGAGCGATAATTCACCCCTCCACTTT	CASSITGSDNSPLHF
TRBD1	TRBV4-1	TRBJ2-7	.	TGCGCCAGCAGCGATTGGACAGGGGACTACGAGCAGTACTTC	CASSDWTGDYEQYF
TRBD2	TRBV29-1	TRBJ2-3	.	TGCAGCGCCCGGGAGGGGCCATCTAGCACAGATACGCAGTATTTT	CSAREGPSSTDTQYF
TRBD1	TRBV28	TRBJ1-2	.	TGTGCCAGCACCTTAGAGGGGGCTGGCTATGGCTACACCTTC	CASTLEGAGYGYTF
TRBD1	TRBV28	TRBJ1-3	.	TGTGCCAGCAGTTTAACGGGCAGGGGGCAATCAGGAAACACCATATATTTT	CASSLTGRGQSGNTIYF
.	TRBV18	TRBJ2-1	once	TGTGCCAGCTCACCCCTCCAAGGGAGCTCCTACAATGAGCAGTTCTTC	CASSPLQGSSYNEQFF
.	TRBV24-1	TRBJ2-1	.	TGTGCCACCAGTGACAGATACAATGAGCAGTTCTTC	CATSDRYNEQFF
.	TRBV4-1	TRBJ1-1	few	TGCGCCAGCAGCCAAGATTGGGTGGGGGGTGCTTTCTTT	CASSQDWVGGAFF
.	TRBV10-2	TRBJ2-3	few	TGCGCCAGCAGTGCCGGGAGAGAGGGTACGCAGTATTTT	CASSAGREGTQYF
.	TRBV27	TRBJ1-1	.	TGTGCCAGCAGCTACAAACAGATGAACACTGAAGCTTTCTTT	CASSYKQMNTEAFF
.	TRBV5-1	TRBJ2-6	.	TGCGCCAGCAGCTCCCGAGACTCTGGGGCCAACGTCCTGACTTTC	CASSSRDSGANVLTF
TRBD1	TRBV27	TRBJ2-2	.	TGTGCCAGCAGTCGCGGACAGGGCGGCACCGGGGAGCTGTTTTTT	CASSRGQGGTGELFF
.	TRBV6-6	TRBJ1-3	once	TGTGCCAGCAGCCCCTTTGGGGGGGAAAACACCATATATTTT	CASSPFGGENTIYF
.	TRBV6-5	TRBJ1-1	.	TGTGCCAGCAGTTCGGGACAGAACACTGAAGCTTTCTTT	CASSSGQNTEAFF
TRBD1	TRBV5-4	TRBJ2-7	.	TGTGCCAGCAGCTTGGGAGGGACAGGGGGCGACGAGCAGTACTTC	CASSLGGTGGDEQYF
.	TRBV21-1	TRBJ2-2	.	TGTGCCAGCAGCAATTCGTTGTTCTCCTCGCCTCGTTTCTCGGGGAAAACCGGGGAGCTGTTTTTT	CASSNSLFSSPRFSGKTGELFF
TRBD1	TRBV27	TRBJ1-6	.	TGTGCCAGCAGCCCAGGACAGGGAAGCTCCTATAATTCACCCCTCCACTTT	CASSPGQGSSYNSPLHF
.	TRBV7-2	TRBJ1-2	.	TGTGCCAGCAGCCCCGGGGACTTTAACTATGGCTACACCTTC	CASSPGDFNYGYTF
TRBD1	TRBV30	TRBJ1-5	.	TGTGCCTGGAGTGTACAGGGACAGCGTAATCAGCCCCAGCATTTT	CAWSVQGQRNQPQHF
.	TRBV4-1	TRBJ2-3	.	TGCGCCAGCAGCCAAGATCGTCCGGGGGGCAGCACAGATACGCAGTATTTT	CASSQDRPGGSTDTQYF
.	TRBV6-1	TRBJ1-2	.	TGTGCCAGCAGTGAACAGGCTTATGGCTACACCTTC	CASSEQAYGYTF
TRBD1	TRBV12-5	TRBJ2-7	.	TGTGCTAGTGGTTTGGTACGGGAACAGGGGTACGAGCAGTACTTC	CASGLVREQGYEQYF
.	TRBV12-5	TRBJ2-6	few	TGTGCTAGTGGGGTCGCCGGGGCTGGGGCCAACGTCCTGACTTTC	CASGVAGAGANVLTF
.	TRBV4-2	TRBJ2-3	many	TGTGCCAGCAGCCAAGGGCCTAGCGTCGGCACAGATACGCAGTATTTT	CASSQGPSVGTDTQYF